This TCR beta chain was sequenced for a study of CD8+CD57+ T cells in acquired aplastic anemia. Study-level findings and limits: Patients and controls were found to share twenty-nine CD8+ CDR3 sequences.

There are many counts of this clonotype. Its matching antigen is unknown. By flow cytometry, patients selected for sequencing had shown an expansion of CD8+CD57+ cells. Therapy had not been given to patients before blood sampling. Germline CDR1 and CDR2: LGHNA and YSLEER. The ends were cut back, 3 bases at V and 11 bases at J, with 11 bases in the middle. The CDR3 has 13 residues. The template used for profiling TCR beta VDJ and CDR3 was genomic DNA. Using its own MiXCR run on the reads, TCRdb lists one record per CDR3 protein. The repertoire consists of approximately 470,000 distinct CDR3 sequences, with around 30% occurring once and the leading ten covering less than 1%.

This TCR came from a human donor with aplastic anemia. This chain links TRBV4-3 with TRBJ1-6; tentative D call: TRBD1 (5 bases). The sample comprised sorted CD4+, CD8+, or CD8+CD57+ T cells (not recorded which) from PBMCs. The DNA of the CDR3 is TGCGCCAGCAGCCAGGAAAAGGGACCACCCCTCCACTTT. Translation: CASSQEKGPPLHF.